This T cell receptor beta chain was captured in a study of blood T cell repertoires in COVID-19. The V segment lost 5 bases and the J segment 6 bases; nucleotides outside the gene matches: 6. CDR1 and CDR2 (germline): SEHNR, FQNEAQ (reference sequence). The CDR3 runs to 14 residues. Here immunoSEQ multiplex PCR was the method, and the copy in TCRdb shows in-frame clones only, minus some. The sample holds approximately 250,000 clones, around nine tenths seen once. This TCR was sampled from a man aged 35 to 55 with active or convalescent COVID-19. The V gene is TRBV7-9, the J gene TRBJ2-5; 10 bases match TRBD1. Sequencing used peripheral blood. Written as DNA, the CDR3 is TGTGCCAGCAGCCCCTGGGACAGGGGAAAGACCCAGTACTTC. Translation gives CASSPWDRGKTQYF. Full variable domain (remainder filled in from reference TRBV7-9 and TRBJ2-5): DTGVSQNPRHKITKRGQNVTFRCDPISEHNRLYWYRQTLGQGPEFLTYFQNEAQLEKSRLLSDRFSAERPKGSFSTLEIQRTEQGDSAMYLCASSPWDRGKTQYFGPGTRLLVL.